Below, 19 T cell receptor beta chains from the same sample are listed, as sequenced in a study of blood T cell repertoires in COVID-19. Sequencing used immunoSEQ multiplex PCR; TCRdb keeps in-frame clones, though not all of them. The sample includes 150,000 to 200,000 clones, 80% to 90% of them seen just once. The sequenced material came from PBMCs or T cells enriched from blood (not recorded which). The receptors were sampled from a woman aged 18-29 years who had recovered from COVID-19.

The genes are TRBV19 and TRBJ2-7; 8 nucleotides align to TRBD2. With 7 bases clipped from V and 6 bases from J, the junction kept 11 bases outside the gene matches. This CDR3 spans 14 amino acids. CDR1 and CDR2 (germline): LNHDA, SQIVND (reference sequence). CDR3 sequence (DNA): TGTGCCAGTACCCCATCGCGGGGGGTCAGCGAGCAGTACTTC. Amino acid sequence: CASTPSRGVSEQYF.

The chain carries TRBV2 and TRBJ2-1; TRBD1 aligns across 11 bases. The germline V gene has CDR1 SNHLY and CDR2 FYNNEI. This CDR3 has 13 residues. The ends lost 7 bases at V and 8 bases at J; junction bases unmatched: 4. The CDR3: CASMGQGGDEQFF. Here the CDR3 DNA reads TGTGCCAGCATGGGACAGGGGGGGGATGAGCAGTTCTTC.

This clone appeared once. DNA of the CDR3: TGTGCCAGCAGTGAAGGGACAGGGGGCGGCAATCAGCCCCAGCATTTT. This gives the protein CASSEGTGGGNQPQHF. The chain couples TRBV6-1 to TRBJ1-5, with 11 bases matching TRBD1. CDR3 length: 16 residues. In germline, CDR1 is MNHNS, CDR2 SASEGT. J was trimmed by 2 bases and V by 1 base; bases with no gene match: 1.

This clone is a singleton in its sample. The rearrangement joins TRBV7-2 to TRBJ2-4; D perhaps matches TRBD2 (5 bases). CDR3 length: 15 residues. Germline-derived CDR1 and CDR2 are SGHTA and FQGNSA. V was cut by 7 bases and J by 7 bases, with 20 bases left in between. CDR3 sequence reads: CASNTYLGSLNIQYF. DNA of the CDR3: TGTGCCAGCAATACATACCTAGGGAGTTTGAACATTCAGTACTTC.

The CDR3 DNA reads TGTGCCAGCAGTTGGTCAGAGACTAACACCGGGGAGCTGTTTTTT. It specifies CASSWSETNTGELFF. The chain uses TRBV27 and TRBJ2-2; D is ambiguous. Germline assignment: CDR1 MNHEY and CDR2 SMNVEV (reference sequence). CDR3 size: 15 residues. The germline V and J ends were trimmed by 4 bases and 2 bases, with 11 bases remaining between them.

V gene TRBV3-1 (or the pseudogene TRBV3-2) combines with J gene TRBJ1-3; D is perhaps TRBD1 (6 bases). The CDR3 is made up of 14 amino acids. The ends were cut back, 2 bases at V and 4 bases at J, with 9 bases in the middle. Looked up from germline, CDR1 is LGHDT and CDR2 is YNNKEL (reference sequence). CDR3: CASSQTGTGNTIYF. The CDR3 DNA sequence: TGTGCCAGCAGCCAAACAGGGACCGGAAACACCATATATTTT.

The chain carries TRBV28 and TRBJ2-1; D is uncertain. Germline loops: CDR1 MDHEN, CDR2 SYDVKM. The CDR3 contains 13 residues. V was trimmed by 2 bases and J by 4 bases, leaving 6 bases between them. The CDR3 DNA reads TGTGCCAGCAGTTTAGGGCGATACAATGAGCAGTTCTTC. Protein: CASSLGRYNEQFF.

For the CDR3, the DNA is TGTGCCAGCTTGGCAGGGGAGTCCTACGAGCAGTACTTC. Residues: CASLAGESYEQYF. The V call is TRBV28, the J call TRBJ2-7, with a possible D match to TRBD1 (6 bases). Trimming took off 8 bases at V and 1 base at J, with 12 bases between the two ends. Germline V lookup: CDR1 MDHEN, CDR2 SYDVKM. The CDR3 contains 13 residues.

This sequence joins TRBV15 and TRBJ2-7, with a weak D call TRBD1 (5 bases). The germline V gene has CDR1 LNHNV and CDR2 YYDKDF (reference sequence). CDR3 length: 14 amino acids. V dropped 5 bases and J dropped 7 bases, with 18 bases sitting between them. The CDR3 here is CATSGHRTRWEQYF. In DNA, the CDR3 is TGTGCCACCAGCGGCCATAGGACAAGGTGGGAGCAGTACTTC.

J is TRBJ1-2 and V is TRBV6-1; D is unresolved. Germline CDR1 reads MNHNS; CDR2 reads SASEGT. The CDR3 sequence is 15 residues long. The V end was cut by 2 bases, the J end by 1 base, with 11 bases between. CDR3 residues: CASSEKVQINYGYTF. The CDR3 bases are TGTGCCAGCAGTGAAAAGGTACAGATTAACTATGGCTACACCTTC.

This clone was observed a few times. The CDR3 loop reads CASSLGTGGRSPLHF. In DNA form, the CDR3 reads TGTGCCAGCAGCTTAGGGACAGGGGGGCGTTCACCCCTCCACTTT. This sequence joins TRBV5-5 and TRBJ1-6, with 11 bases matching TRBD1. The CDR3 is 15 residues long. Germline CDR1 and CDR2: SGHKS and YYEKEE (reference sequence). V lost 2 bases and J lost 9; bases outside the gene matches: 4.

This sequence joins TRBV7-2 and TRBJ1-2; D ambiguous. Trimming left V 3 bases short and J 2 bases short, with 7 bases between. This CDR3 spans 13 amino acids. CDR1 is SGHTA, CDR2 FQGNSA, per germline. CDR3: CASSFSLNYGYTF. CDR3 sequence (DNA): TGTGCCAGCAGCTTCTCACTGAACTATGGCTACACCTTC.

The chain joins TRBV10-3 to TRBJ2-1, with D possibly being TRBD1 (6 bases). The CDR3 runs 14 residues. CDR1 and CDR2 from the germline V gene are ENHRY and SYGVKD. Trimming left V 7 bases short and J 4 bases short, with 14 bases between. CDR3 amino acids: CAITRDTFYNEQFF. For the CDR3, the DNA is TGTGCCATCACTAGGGACACTTTTTACAATGAGCAGTTCTTC.

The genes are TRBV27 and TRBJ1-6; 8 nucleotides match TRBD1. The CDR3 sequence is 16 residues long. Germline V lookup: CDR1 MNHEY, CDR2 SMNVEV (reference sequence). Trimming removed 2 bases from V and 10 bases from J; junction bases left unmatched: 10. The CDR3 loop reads CASSLDYRTGFSPLHF. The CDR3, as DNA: TGTGCCAGCAGTTTAGACTATCGGACAGGGTTCTCACCCCTCCACTTT.

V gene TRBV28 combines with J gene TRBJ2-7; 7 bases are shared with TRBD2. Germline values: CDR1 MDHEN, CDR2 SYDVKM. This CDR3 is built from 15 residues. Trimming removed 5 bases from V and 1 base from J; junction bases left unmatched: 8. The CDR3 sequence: CASSPPGGSSYEQYF. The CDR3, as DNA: TGTGCCAGCAGTCCCCCCGGGGGGAGTTCCTACGAGCAGTACTTC.

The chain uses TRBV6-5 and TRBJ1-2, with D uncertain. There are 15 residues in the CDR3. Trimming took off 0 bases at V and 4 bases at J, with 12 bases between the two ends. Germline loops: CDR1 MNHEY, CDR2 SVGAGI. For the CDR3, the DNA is TGTGCCAGCAGTTACTCCGGGAGGGCGGGCTATGGCTACACCTTC. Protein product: CASSYSGRAGYGYTF.

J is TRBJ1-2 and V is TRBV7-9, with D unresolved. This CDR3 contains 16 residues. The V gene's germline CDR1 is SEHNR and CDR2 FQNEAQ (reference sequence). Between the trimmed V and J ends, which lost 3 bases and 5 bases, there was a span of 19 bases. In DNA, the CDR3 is TGTGCCAGCAGCTTTTTGGCAGTCAGTGCTCCGTATGGCTACACCTTC. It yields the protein CASSFLAVSAPYGYTF. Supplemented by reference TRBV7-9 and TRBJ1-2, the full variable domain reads DTGVSQNPRHKITKRGQNVTFRCDPISEHNRLYWYRQTLGQGPEFLTYFQNEAQLEKSRLLSDRFSAERPKGSFSTLEIQRTEQGDSAMYLCASSFLAVSAPYGYTFGSGTRLTVV.

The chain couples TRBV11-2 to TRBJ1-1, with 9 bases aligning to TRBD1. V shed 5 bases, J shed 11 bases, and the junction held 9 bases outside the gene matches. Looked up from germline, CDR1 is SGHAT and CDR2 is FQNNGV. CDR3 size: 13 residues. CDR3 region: CASSPGTGFDAFF. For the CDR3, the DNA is TGTGCCAGCAGCCCCGGGACAGGGTTTGATGCTTTCTTT.

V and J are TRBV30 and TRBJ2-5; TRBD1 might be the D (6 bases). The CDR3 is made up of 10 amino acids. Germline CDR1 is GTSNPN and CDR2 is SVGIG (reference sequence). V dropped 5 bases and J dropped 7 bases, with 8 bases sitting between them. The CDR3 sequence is CAWARGTQYF. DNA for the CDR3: TGTGCCTGGGCCAGGGGGACCCAGTACTTC.